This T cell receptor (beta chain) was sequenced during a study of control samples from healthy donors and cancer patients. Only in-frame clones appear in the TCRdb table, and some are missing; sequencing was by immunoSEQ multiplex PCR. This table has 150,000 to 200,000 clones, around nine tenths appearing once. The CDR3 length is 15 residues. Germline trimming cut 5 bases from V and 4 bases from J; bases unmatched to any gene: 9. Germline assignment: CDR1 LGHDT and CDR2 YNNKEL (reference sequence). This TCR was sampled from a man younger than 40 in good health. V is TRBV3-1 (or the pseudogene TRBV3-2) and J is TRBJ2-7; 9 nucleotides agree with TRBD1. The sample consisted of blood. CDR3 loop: CASSLSDRGFYEQYF. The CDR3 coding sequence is TGTGCCAGCAGCTTATCGGACAGGGGTTTTTACGAGCAGTACTTC.